This TCR beta chain was sequenced for a study of graft-versus-host responses after intestinal transplantation. Study in general: The transplants performed in recipients were multivisceral, liver-intestinal, or isolated intestinal. Induction using anti-thymocyte globulin, followed by tacrolimus and steroids for two to three years, was given to all recipients.

General observations from the study: Allograft clonal ratios (graft-versus-host to host-versus-graft) were high in patients who had graft-donor T cell macrochimerism. Early after transplant, HvG clones declined as circulating GvH clones peaked.

CDR3 length equals 12 residues. Trimming took 5 bases from V and 5 from J, leaving 9 bases between them. The germline CDR1 and CDR2 sequences are MNHEY and SVGAGI. Clones were sequenced by immunoSEQ multiplex PCR, and TCRdb holds only the in-frame ones, with some missing. The sample has about 59,000 clones; 90% to 95% are singletons. Of note for this clone: Its antigen remains unidentified. Other nucleotide sequences from this sample produce the same CDR3.

This chain links TRBV6-5 with TRBJ1-2; D gene unclear. The material was unstimulated CD4+ T cells sorted from spleen or lymph node cells, obtained before transplant. The TCR sequence derives from a human donor who was the organ donor for an intestinal transplant. CDR3 in DNA: TGTGCCAGCAGTGAACCCGGGTATGGCTACACCTTC. Translation gives CASSEPGYGYTF.